These 7 T cell receptor beta chains originate from one sample sequenced in a study of CD8 T cells in ankylosing spondylitis (dated 2017 in TCRdb). The protocol used for the library was 5' RACE. The sequencing machine was an Illumina HiSeq 2500. TCRdb reprocessed the public reads (quality trimming at Q25 with fastp, clone calling with MiXCR) and kept in-frame beta chains. Every distinct CDR3 protein forms one entry, paired with its most common genes and DNA. The sample contains approximately 100,000 distinct CDR3 sequences, roughly 8.3% of them found a single time. Roughly 9.9% of the sample belongs to the ten largest clones. Source material: blood, either unsorted or a sorted T cell fraction (not recorded which). The receptors come from a male donor with ankylosing spondylitis or in good health (not recorded which).

The sample holds many counts of this clonotype. The chain couples TRBV29-1 to TRBJ2-1; TRBD2 agrees at 13 bases. V gave up 5 bases and J gave up 0 bases; unmatched junction bases: 7. Germline CDR1 SQVTM, CDR2 ANQGSEA. The CDR3 is 17 amino acids. This CDR3 is CSVQGTSGASSYNEQFF. The CDR3 DNA reads as TGCAGCGTTCAGGGGACTAGCGGGGCCAGCTCCTACAATGAGCAGTTCTTC.

V usage is TRBV6-1 and J usage is TRBJ1-5; a possible D gene is TRBD1 (6 bases). Germline V gene sequence: CDR1 MNHNS, CDR2 SASEGT. V lost 5 bases and J lost 3, with 23 bases in between. The CDR3 length is 18 residues. CDR3 DNA sequence: TGTGCCAGCAGTCCAGCCTACCAAACAGGGACGAACAATCAGCCCCAGCATTTT. It specifies CASSPAYQTGTNNQPQHF.

This clonotype was counted at least ten times. This chain joins TRBV5-1 and TRBJ2-5; 9 bases agree with TRBD1. V lost 7 bases to trimming and J lost 1 base; unmatched junction nucleotides: 11. Germline CDR1 reads SGHRS; CDR2 reads YFSETQ. This CDR3 spans 16 amino acids. The CDR3 sequence is CASVPGQGLGQETQYF. The CDR3 bases are TGCGCCAGCGTACCGGGACAGGGATTGGGCCAAGAGACCCAGTACTTC.

This clonotype was recorded many times. The rearrangement uses TRBV15 and TRBJ2-7, with 8 positions matching TRBD2. Germline V gene data show CDR1 as LNHNV and CDR2 as YYDKDF (reference sequence). The CDR3 totals 15 residues. Trimming took 0 bases from V and 3 from J; bases not matched to a gene: 4. For the CDR3, the DNA is TGTGCCACCAGCAGAGAGAGAAGCGGGAGCTACGAGCAGTACTTC. It translates to CATSRERSGSYEQYF.

The chain combines TRBV6-2 or TRBV6-3 with TRBJ2-7; no firm D call. The CDR3 loop spans 14 amino acids. Deletions cut 6 bases from V and 3 bases from J, with 15 bases between. Germline CDR1 is MNHEY and CDR2 is SVGEGT. DNA for the CDR3: TGTGCCAGCAGCCCCCTCCGCCGCCGCTACGAGCAGTACTTC. This encodes CASSPLRRRYEQYF.

Ten or more counts support this clonotype. This chain links TRBV20-1 with TRBJ1-1; 7 bases are a match to TRBD1. V trimming: 5 bases; J trimming: 4 bases; junction bases outside the gene matches: 7. CDR1 and CDR2 (germline): DFQATT, SNEGSKA (reference sequence). The CDR3 covers 13 residues. The CDR3 spells CSASMTGSTEAFF. The CDR3 DNA follows: TGCAGTGCTTCTATGACAGGGAGCACTGAAGCTTTCTTT.

This chain links TRBV7-2 with TRBJ2-7; D gene uncertain. This CDR3 region has 15 residues. The V end was cut by 5 bases, the J end by 3 bases, with 17 bases between. Germline V gives CDR1 SGHTA, CDR2 FQGNSA. CDR3 region: CASSPTLPIYYEQYF. In nucleotides, the CDR3 is TGTGCCAGCAGCCCGACTCTTCCAATTTACTACGAGCAGTACTTC.